This T cell receptor beta chain was observed in a study of blood T cell repertoires in COVID-19. Whole-study context: Researchers got acute and convalescent COVID-19 samples from the United States, Italy and Spain. PBMCs, B-cell-depleted T cells, or T cells provided the cDNA or gDNA that made up the material.

Unmatched junction bases numbered 1, after V lost 4 bases and J lost 0 bases. The CDR3 runs 15 residues. In germline, CDR1 is LGHNA, CDR2 YNFKEQ. Per the original methods: From reference gene primer amplification, estimates of nucleated cell counts were derived. The repertoire was sequenced with immunoSEQ multiplex PCR; TCRdb's copy has only in-frame clones and lacks some. V and J calls and clone size follow that table, whereas D and trimming were derived from the DNA. The sample holds about 63,000 clones, 80% to 90% seen once. This chain joins TRBV4-2 and TRBJ2-5; 11 bases map to TRBD2. The origin of this receptor is a human donor in a cohort sampled during active COVID-19. Sample: peripheral blood. The CDR3 nucleotides are TGTGCCAGCAGCCCGGGACTAGCGGACCAAGAGACCCAGTACTTC. It is translated as CASSPGLADQETQYF.